Given below is one T cell receptor (beta chain) in context. Measured with immunoSEQ multiplex PCR; TCRdb has only the in-frame clones, and not every one. The top ten hold around 1.5% of the sample, which has about 680,000 clones, around 90% seen once. Treatment indicated: roughly 19 received Ad26.COV2.S at low or high dose, single or two shots; roughly five received placebo; per-sample allocation not given. Samples analyzed were those drawn on day 63 after the first vaccine or placebo injection. The individual, an adult aged 18-55 years, was a donor in Boston. An Ad26 vector that expressed Wuhan-strain SARS-CoV-2 spike constituted the vaccine. The source of the sample is a study of Ad26.COV2.S vaccination and SARS-CoV-2 variants. Germline lookup yields CDR1 ENHRY and CDR2 SYGVKD. Trimming removed 9 bases at V and 7 bases at J, with 10 bases between. The CDR3 covers 11 residues.

The chain carries TRBV10-3 and TRBJ1-3; a possible D gene is TRBD1 (6 bases). The sequence was obtained from a person aged 18-60 years who received the Ad26.COV2.S COVID-19 vaccine or a placebo. The sample was peripheral blood, taken in a trial of Ad26.COV2.S vaccine versus placebo. CDR3 sequence: CAMRGGNTIYF. CDR3 DNA sequence: TGTGCCATGAGAGGGGGGAACACCATATATTTT.